One sample yielded the 11 T cell receptor beta chains listed below, sequenced in a study of OX40 agonist ivuxolimab in advanced cancers. The table came from immunoSEQ multiplex PCR; TCRdb's copy has only in-frame clones and leaves some out. The table records about 46,000 clones, approximately 77% of them present only once. The material sequenced was CD4+ or CD8+ T cells sorted from blood, taken in a trial of the OX40 agonist ivuxolimab. The receptors were gathered from an adult with an advanced solid tumor such as melanoma, head and neck, liver or kidney cancer.

This clone was counted only a few times. The rearrangement uses TRBV18 and TRBJ1-2, with 7 bases identical to TRBD1. The V gene's germline CDR1 is KGHSH and CDR2 LQKENI. V lost 3 bases and J lost 8; bases outside the gene matches: 9. The length of the CDR3 is 14 residues. The CDR3 sequence is CASSPRAGTVGYTF. The CDR3 DNA reads TGTGCCAGCTCACCGCGCGCCGGGACAGTCGGCTACACCTTC.

CDR3 DNA sequence: TGTGCCAGCAGCTTCGGGCAGGTAACCGGGGAGCTGTTTTTT. Protein product: CASSFGQVTGELFF. The chain recombines TRBV4-2 with TRBJ2-2; no reliable D call. This CDR3 is 14 amino acids long. Germline loops: CDR1 LGHNA, CDR2 YNFKEQ. The ends were cut back, 5 bases at V and 5 bases at J, with 12 bases in the middle.

This chain joins TRBV5-1 and TRBJ2-5; the D gene could be TRBD1 or TRBD2 (5 bases each). Germline CDR1 reads SGHRS; CDR2 reads YFSETQ. Trimming cost V 6 bases and J 4 bases, with 16 bases left between them. The CDR3 has 14 amino acids. In DNA form, the CDR3 reads TGCGCCAGCAAACAGAGGCCCGGGGCAGAGACCCAGTACTTC. Its translation: CASKQRPGAETQYF.

J is TRBJ2-1 and V is TRBV9; 8 nucleotides match TRBD1. Germline assignment: CDR1 SGDLS and CDR2 YYNGEE. The CDR3 runs to 14 residues. J gave up 9 bases and V 4 bases, and 9 bases lay outside the gene matches. CDR3 sequence: CASSPGTGNGEQFF. CDR3 DNA: TGTGCCAGCAGCCCGGGGACAGGAAACGGTGAGCAGTTCTTC.

This clone was observed a few times. The chain combines TRBV6-5 with TRBJ1-1; D might be TRBD1 (6 bases). The CDR3 contains 15 residues. The V end lost 4 bases, the J end lost 1 base, and 13 bases lay between the germline ends. Germline CDR1 MNHEY, CDR2 SVGAGI. The CDR3 spells CASSWAGARNTEAFF. The CDR3 region has the DNA TGTGCCAGCAGTTGGGCAGGGGCGAGGAACACTGAAGCTTTCTTT.

The rearrangement joins TRBV10-3 to TRBJ2-5; 9 positions agree with TRBD2. The CDR3 contains 13 residues. Looked up from germline, CDR1 is ENHRY and CDR2 is SYGVKD. With 11 bases clipped from V and 5 bases from J, the junction kept 9 bases outside the gene matches. CDR3 nucleotide sequence: TGTGCCTCTAGGGGGCTAGCGGGGGAGACCCAGTACTTC. Protein sequence: CASRGLAGETQYF.

This chain connects TRBV14 to TRBJ2-1; D possibly uses TRBD1 or TRBD2 (5 bases each). There are 17 residues in the CDR3. Germline CDR1 SGHDN, CDR2 FVKESK. V was trimmed by 3 bases and J by 5 bases, leaving 20 bases between them. The CDR3 spells CASSHGLGTTRNNEQFF. DNA for the CDR3: TGTGCCAGCAGCCACGGACTCGGGACCACTAGGAACAATGAGCAGTTCTTC.

This clone came up a few times. CDR3 amino acids: CASSPASGGRGQPQHF. Here the CDR3 DNA reads TGTGCCAGCTCACCAGCTAGCGGGGGTAGAGGACAGCCCCAGCATTTT. V and J are TRBV18 and TRBJ1-5; D may be TRBD1 (5 bases). The CDR3 is 16 amino acids. Germline lookup yields CDR1 KGHSH and CDR2 LQKENI. V lost 2 bases to trimming and J lost 7 bases, with 18 bases between them.

The chain employs TRBV9 and TRBJ2-3; TRBD2 matches at 8 bases. The V segment lost 1 base and the J segment 0 bases; nucleotides outside the gene matches: 7. CDR3 length equals 17 residues. Germline CDR1 and CDR2: SGDLS and YYNGEE. CDR3 sequence reads: CASSVTSGSSSTDTQYF. Here the CDR3 DNA reads TGTGCCAGCAGCGTAACAAGCGGGAGTTCGAGCACAGATACGCAGTATTTT.

The chain joins TRBV5-6 to TRBJ1-6; the D is unclear. CDR3 length: 14 residues. Germline-derived CDR1 and CDR2 are SGHDT and YYEEEE. The ends were cut back, 0 bases at V and 6 bases at J, with 7 bases in the middle. The CDR3 is CASSLGWGNSPLHF. The CDR3 coding sequence is TGTGCCAGCAGCTTGGGGTGGGGTAATTCACCCCTCCACTTT.

The DNA for the CDR3 is TGCGCCAGCAGAAGAACGACAGGGGGCGAAGGCTACACCTTC. Protein: CASRRTTGGEGYTF. This chain links TRBV5-1 with TRBJ1-2; 10 bases line up with TRBD1. The ends lost 5 bases at V and 8 bases at J; junction bases unmatched: 9. The CDR3 contains 14 residues. Germline CDR1 is SGHRS and CDR2 is YFSETQ.